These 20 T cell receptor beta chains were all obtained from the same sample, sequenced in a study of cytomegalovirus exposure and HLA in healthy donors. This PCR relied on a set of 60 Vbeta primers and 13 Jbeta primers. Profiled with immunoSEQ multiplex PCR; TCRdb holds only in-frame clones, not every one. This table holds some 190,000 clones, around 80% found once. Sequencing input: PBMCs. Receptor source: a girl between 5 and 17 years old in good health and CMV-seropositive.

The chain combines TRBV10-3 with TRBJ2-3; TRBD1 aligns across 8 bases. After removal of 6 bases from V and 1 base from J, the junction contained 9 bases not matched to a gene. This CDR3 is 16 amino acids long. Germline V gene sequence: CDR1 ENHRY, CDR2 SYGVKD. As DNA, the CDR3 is TGTGCCATCAGGGGGACTCCGGGACAGGGCACAGATACGCAGTATTTT. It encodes CAIRGTPGQGTDTQYF.

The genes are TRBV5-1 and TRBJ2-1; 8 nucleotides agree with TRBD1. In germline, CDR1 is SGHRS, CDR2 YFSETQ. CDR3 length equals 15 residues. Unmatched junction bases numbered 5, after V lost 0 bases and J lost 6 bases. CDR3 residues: CASSLVTGDLNEQFF. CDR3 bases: TGCGCCAGCAGCTTGGTGACAGGGGACCTCAATGAGCAGTTCTTC.

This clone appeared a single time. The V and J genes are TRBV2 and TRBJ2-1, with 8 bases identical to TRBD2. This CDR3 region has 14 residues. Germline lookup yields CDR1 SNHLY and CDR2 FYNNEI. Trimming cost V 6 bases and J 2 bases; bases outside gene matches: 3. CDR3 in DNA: TGTGCCAGCAGGCCGGGAGGGCCCTACAATGAGCAGTTCTTC. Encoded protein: CASRPGGPYNEQFF.

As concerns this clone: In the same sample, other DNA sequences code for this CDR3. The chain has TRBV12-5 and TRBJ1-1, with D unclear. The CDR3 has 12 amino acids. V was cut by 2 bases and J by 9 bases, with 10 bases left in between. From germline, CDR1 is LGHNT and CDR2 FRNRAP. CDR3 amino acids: CASGLIGIQAFF. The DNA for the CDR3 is TGTGCTAGTGGTTTGATCGGGATCCAAGCTTTCTTT.

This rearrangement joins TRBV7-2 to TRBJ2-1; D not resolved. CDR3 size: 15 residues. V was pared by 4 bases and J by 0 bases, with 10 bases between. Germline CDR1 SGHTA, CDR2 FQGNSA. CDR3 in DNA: TGTGCCAGCAGCTCGACTGAGAGCTCCTACAATGAGCAGTTCTTC. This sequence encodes CASSSTESSYNEQFF.

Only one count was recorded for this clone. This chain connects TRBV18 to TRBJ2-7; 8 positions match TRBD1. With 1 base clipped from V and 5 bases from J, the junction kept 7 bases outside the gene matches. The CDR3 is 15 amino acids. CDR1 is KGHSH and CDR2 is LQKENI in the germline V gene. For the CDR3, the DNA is TGTGCCAGCTCACCACTGGACAGGGACGGAAACGAGCAGTACTTC. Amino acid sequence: CASSPLDRDGNEQYF.

In DNA form, the CDR3 reads TGTGCCAGCAGCTTACCAGGCTCAGGCTACACCTTC. Its protein product is CASSLPGSGYTF. This sequence joins TRBV7-2 and TRBJ1-2; the D is unclear. The CDR3 has 12 residues. V shed 2 bases and J shed 8 bases, with 9 bases lying between them. Looked up from germline, CDR1 is SGHTA and CDR2 is FQGNSA.

CDR3 in amino acids: CASSQRDRATGSYEQYF. CDR3 in DNA: TGTGCCAGCAGCCAACGGGACAGGGCAACGGGGTCCTACGAGCAGTACTTC. The chain recombines TRBV7-9 with TRBJ2-7; 9 bases line up with TRBD1. Germline V gene sequence: CDR1 SEHNR, CDR2 FQNEAQ (reference sequence). The CDR3 is 17 residues long. V gave up 5 bases and J gave up 1 base; unmatched junction bases: 12.

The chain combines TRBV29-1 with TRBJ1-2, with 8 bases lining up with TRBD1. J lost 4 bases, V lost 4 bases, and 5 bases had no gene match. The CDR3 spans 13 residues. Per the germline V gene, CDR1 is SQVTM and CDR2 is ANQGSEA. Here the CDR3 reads CSVVQGAGYGYTF. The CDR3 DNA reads TGCAGCGTTGTTCAGGGGGCCGGCTATGGCTACACCTTC.

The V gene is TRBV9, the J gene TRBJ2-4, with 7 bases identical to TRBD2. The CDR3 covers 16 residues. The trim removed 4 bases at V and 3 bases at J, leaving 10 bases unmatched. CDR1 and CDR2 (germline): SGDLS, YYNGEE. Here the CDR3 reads CASSPPVSGVKNIQYF. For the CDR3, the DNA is TGTGCCAGCAGCCCCCCAGTAAGCGGGGTCAAAAACATTCAGTACTTC. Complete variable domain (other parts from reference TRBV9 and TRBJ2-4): DSGVTQTPKHLITATGQRVTLRCSPRSGDLSVYWYQQSLDQGLQFLIQYYNGEERAKGNILERFSAQQFPDLHSELNLSSLELGDSALYFCASSPPVSGVKNIQYFGAGTRLSVL.

The CDR3 sequence is CASGGGTTNTGELFF. CDR3 sequence (DNA): TGTGCCAGCGGGGGGGGGACGACCAACACCGGGGAGCTGTTTTTT. This chain connects TRBV9 to TRBJ2-2; 7 bases align to TRBD2. The CDR3 loop spans 15 amino acids. V was clipped by 7 bases and J by 2 bases; unmatched bases: 8. Germline CDR1 SGDLS, CDR2 YYNGEE.

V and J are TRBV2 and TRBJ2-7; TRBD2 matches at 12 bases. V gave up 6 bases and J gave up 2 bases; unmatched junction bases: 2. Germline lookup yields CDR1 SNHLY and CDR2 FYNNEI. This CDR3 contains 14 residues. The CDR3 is CASRRTSGTYEQYF. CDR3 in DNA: TGTGCCAGCAGGAGGACTAGCGGGACCTACGAGCAGTACTTC.

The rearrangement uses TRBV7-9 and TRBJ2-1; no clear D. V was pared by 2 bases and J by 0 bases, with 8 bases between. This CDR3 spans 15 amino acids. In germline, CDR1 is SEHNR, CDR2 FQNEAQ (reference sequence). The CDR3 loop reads CASSLTGSSYNEQFF. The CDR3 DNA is TGTGCCAGCAGCTTAACCGGTAGCTCCTACAATGAGCAGTTCTTC.

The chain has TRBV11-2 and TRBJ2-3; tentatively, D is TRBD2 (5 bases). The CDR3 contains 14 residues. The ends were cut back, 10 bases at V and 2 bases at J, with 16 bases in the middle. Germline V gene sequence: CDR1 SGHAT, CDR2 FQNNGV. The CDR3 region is CATTVGLDTDTQYF. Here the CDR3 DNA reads TGTGCCACCACCGTCGGACTCGACACAGATACGCAGTATTTT.

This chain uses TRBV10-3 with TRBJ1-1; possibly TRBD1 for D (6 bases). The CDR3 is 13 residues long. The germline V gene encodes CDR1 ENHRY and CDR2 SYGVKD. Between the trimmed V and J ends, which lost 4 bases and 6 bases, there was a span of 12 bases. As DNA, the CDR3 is TGTGCCATCAGTGGTACAGGGATTTCTGAAGCTTTCTTT. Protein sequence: CAISGTGISEAFF.

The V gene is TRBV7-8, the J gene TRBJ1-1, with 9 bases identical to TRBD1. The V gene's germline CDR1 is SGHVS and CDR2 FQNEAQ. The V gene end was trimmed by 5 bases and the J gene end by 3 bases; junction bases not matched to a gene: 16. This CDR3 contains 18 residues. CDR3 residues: CASSPRSRDRALDTEAFF. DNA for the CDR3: TGTGCCAGCAGCCCCCGTTCACGGGACAGGGCGTTGGACACTGAAGCTTTCTTT.

This CDR3 reads CASSVTSGTGELFF. The CDR3 nucleotides are TGTGCCAGCAGTGTGACTAGCGGGACCGGGGAGCTGTTTTTT. This chain joins TRBV6-1 and TRBJ2-2, with TRBD2 matching 10 bases. In germline, CDR1 is MNHNS, CDR2 SASEGT. CDR3 length: 14 amino acids. V was clipped by 4 bases and J by 5 bases; unmatched bases: 1.

The DNA for the CDR3 is TGTGCCAGCAGTTTATCGCGGGGGGGACTAGCGGGTCCCTACAATGAGCAGTTCTTC. It encodes CASSLSRGGLAGPYNEQFF. V usage is TRBV27 and J usage is TRBJ2-1, with TRBD2 matching over 12 bases. This CDR3 spans 19 amino acids. Per germline, CDR1 MNHEY and CDR2 SMNVEV (reference sequence). Unmatched junction bases numbered 8, after V lost 0 bases and J lost 2 bases.

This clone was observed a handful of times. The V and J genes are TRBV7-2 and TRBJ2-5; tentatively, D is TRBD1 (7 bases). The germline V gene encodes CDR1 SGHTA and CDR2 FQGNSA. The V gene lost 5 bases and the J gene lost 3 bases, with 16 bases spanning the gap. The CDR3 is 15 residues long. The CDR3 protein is CASSRARGEEETQYF. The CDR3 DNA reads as TGTGCCAGCAGCCGAGCCAGGGGGGAAGAAGAGACCCAGTACTTC. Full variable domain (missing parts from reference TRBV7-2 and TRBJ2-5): GAGVSQSPSNKVTEKGKDVELRCDPISGHTALYWYRQSLGQGLEFLIYFQGNSAPDKSGLPSDRFSAERTGGSVSTLTIQRTQQEDSAVYLCASSRARGEEETQYFGPGTRLLVL.

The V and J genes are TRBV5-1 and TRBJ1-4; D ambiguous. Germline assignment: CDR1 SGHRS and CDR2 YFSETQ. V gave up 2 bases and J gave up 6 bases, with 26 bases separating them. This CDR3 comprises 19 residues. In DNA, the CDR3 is TGCGCCAGCAGCTTAGAGGGAGAGAGCTATACCAAAGGGTATGAAAAACTGTTTTTT. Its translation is CASSLEGESYTKGYEKLFF. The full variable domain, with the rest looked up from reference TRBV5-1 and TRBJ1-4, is KAGVTQTPRYLIKTRGQQVTLSCSPISGHRSVSWYQQTPGQGLQFLFEYFSETQRNKGNFPGRFSGRQFSNSRSEMNVSTLELGDSALYLCASSLEGESYTKGYEKLFFGSGTQLSVL.